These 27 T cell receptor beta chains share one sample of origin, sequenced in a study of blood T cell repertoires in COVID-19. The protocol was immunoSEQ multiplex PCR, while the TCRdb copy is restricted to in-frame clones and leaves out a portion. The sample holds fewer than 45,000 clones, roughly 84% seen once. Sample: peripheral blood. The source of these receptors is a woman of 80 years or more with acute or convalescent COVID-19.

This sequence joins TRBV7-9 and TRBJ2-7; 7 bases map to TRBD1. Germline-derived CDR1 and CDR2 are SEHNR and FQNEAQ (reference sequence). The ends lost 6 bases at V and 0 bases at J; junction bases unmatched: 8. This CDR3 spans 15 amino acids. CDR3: CASSHDRALSYEQYF. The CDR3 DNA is TGTGCCAGCAGTCATGACAGGGCCCTCTCCTACGAGCAGTACTTC.

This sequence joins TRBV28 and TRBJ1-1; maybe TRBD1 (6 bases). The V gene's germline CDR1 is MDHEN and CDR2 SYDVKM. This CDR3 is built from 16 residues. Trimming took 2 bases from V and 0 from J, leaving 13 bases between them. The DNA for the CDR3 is TGTGCCAGCAGTTTAGCGTCAGGGGTTATGAACACTGAAGCTTTCTTT. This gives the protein CASSLASGVMNTEAFF. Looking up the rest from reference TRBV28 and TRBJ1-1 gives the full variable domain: DVKVTQSSRYLVKRTGEKVFLECVQDMDHENMFWYRQDPGLGLRLIYFSYDVKMKEKGDIPEGYSVSREKKERFSLILESASTNQTSMYLCASSLASGVMNTEAFFGQGTRLTVV.

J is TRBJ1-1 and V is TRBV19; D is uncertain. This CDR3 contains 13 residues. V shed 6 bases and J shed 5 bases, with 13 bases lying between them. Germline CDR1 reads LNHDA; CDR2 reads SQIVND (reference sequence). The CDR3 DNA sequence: TGTGCCAGTAGCGTATCCTTCCCGACTGAAGCTTTCTTT. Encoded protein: CASSVSFPTEAFF.

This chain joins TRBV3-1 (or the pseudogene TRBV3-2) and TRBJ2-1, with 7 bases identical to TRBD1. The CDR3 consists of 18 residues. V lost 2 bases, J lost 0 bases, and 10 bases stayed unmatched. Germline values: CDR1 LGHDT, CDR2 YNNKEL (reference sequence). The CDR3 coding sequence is TGTGCCAGCAGCCAAAGTGACAGGGACCTGAGCTCCTACAATGAGCAGTTCTTC. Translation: CASSQSDRDLSSYNEQFF.

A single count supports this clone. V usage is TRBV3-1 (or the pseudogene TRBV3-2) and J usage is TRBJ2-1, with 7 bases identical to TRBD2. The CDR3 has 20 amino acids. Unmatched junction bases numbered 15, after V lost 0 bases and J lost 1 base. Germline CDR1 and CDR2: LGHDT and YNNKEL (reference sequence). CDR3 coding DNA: TGTGCCAGCAGCCAAGATGAGGTTATGGGGGGAGGGCCTTCCTACAATGAGCAGTTCTTC. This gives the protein CASSQDEVMGGGPSYNEQFF.

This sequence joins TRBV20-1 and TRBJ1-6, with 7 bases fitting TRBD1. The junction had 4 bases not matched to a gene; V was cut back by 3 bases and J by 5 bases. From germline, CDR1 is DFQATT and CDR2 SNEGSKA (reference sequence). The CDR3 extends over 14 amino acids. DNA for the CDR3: TGCAGTGCTAGTCAGGGGGTCGATAATTCACCCCTCCACTTT. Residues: CSASQGVDNSPLHF.

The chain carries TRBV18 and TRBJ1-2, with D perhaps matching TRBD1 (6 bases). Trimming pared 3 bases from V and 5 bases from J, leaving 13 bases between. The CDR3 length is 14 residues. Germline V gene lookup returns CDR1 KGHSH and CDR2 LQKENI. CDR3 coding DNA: TGTGCCAGCTCACCCCCAGGGGAGCTTTATGGCTACACCTTC. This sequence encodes CASSPPGELYGYTF.

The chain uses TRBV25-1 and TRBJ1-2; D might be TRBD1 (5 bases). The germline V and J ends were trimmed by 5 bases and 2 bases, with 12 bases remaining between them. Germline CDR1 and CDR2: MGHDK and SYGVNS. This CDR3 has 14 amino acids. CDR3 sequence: CASSSTGLNYGYTF. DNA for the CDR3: TGTGCCAGCAGTTCCACAGGCTTGAACTATGGCTACACCTTC.

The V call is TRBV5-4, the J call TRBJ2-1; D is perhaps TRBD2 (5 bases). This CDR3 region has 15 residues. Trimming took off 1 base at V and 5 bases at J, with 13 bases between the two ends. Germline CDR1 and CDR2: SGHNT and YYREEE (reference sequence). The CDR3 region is CASSLIGTSDNEQFF. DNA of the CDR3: TGTGCCAGCAGCTTGATTGGAACTAGTGACAATGAGCAGTTCTTC.

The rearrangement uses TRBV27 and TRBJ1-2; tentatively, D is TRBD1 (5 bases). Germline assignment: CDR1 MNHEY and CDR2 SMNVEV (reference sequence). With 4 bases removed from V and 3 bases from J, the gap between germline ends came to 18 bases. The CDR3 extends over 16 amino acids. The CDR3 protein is CASSSGGGKEYYGYTF. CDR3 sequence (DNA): TGTGCCAGCAGTTCCGGGGGGGGGAAAGAGTACTATGGCTACACCTTC.

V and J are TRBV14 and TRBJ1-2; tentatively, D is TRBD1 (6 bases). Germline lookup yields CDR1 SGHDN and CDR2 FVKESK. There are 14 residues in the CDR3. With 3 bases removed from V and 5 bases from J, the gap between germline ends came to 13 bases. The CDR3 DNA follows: TGTGCCAGCAGCCATGATCAGGGGCTATATGGCTACACCTTC. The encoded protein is CASSHDQGLYGYTF.

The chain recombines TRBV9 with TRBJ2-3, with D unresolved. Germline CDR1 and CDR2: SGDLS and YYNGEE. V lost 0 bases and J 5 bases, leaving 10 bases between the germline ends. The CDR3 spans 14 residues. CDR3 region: CASSVGPRGDTQYF. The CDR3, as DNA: TGTGCCAGCAGCGTAGGCCCCCGAGGAGATACGCAGTATTTT.

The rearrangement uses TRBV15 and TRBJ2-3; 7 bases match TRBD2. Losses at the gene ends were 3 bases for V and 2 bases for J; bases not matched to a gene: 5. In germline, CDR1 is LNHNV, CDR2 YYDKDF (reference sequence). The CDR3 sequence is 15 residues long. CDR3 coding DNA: TGTGCCACCAGCAGTTTGGGAGGGGCCACAGATACGCAGTATTTT. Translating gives CATSSLGGATDTQYF.

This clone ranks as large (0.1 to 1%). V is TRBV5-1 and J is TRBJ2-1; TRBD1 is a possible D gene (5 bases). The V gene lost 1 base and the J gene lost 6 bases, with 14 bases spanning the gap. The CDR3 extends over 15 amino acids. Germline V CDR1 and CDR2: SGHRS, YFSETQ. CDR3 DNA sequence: TGCGCCAGCAGCTTGACCTACACAGGTGGCAATGAGCAGTTCTTC. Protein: CASSLTYTGGNEQFF.

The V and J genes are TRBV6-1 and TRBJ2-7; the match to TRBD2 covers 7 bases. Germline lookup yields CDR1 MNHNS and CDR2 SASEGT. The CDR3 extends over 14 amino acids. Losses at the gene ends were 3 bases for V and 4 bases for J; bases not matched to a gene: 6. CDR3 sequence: CASSDPGGAYEQYF. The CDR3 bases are TGTGCCAGCAGTGATCCGGGGGGAGCTTACGAGCAGTACTTC.

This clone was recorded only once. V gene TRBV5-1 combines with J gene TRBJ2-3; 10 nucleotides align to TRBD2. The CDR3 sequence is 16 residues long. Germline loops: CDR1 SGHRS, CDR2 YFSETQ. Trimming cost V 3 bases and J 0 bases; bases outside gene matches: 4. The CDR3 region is CASSWGLATSTDTQYF. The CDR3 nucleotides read TGCGCCAGCAGCTGGGGACTAGCGACTAGCACAGATACGCAGTATTTT.

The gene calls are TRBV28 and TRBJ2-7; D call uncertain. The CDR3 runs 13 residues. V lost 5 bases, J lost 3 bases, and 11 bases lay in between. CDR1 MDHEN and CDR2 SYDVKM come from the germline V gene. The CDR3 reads CASSPRNIYEQYF. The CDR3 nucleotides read TGTGCCAGCAGTCCCCGCAACATCTACGAGCAGTACTTC.

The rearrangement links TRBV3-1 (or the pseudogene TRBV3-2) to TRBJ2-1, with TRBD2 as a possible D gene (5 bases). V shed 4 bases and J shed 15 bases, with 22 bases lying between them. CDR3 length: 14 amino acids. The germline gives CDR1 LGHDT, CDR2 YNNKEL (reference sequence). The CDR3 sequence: CASSPPTSSSERFF. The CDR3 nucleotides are TGTGCCAGCAGCCCCCCCACTAGTTCGAGCGAGAGGTTCTTC.

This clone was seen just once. Here the CDR3 DNA reads TGTGCCAGCAGTGAATTTTACATGACAGCCCGACCGGGCTACACCTTC. Protein: CASSEFYMTARPGYTF. The chain combines TRBV25-1 with TRBJ1-2, with a tentative D call TRBD1 (5 bases). Germline CDR1 reads MGHDK; CDR2 reads SYGVNS. V shed 1 base and J shed 8 bases, with 20 bases lying between them. The CDR3 extends over 16 amino acids.

The CDR3 protein is CASSPLRVAGGGGTDTQYF. The CDR3 DNA sequence: TGTGCCAGCAGCCCCCTGAGGGTAGCGGGAGGCGGTGGCACAGATACGCAGTATTTT. The J gene is TRBJ2-3, the V gene TRBV14, with 10 bases aligning to TRBD2. CDR1 is SGHDN and CDR2 is FVKESK in the germline V gene. The CDR3 is made up of 19 amino acids. With 4 bases clipped from V and 1 base from J, the junction kept 14 bases outside the gene matches.

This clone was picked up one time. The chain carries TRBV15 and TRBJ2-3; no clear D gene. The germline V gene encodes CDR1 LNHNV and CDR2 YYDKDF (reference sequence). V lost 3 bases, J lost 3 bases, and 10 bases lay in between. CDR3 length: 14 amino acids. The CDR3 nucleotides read TGTGCCACCAGCAGGGAGAGTCGTACAGATACGCAGTATTTT. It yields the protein CATSRESRTDTQYF.

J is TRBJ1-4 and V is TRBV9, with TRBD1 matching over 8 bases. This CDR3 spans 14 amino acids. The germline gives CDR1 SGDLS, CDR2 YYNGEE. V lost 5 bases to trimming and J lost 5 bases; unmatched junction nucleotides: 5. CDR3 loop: CASRKGQENEKLFF. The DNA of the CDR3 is TGTGCCAGCAGAAAGGGACAGGAGAATGAAAAACTGTTTTTT.

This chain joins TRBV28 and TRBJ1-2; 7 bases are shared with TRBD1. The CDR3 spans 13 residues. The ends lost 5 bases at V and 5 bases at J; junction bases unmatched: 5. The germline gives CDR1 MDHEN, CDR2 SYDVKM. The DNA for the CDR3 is TGTGCCAGCAGTCTGACAGGGCCGTATGGCTACACCTTC. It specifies CASSLTGPYGYTF.

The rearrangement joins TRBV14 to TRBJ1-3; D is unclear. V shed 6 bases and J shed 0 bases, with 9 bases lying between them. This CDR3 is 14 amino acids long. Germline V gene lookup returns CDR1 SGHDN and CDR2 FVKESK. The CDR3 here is CASRTWSSGNTIYF. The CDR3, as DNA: TGTGCCAGCAGAACTTGGAGCTCTGGAAACACCATATATTTT.

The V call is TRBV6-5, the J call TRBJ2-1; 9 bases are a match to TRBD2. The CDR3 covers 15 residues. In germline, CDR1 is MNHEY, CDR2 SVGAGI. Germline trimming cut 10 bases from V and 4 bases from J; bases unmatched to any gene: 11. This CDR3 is CANQKAGGVYNEQFF. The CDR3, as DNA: TGTGCCAATCAAAAAGCGGGAGGAGTATACAATGAGCAGTTCTTC.

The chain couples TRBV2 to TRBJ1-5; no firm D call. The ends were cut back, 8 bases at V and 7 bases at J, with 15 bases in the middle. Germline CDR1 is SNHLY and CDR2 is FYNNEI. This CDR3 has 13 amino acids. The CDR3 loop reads CASSGLGGQPQHF. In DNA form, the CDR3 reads TGTGCCAGCTCCGGCCTCGGCGGGCAGCCCCAGCATTTT.

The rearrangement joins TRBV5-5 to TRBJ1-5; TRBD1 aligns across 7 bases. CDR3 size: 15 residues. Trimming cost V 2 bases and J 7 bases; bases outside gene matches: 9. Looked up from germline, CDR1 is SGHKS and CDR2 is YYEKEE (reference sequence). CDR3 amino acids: CASSLDRAESQPQHF. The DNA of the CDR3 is TGTGCCAGCAGCTTAGACAGGGCCGAATCACAGCCCCAGCATTTT.